This note documents a single TCR beta chain sequence. Its specificity is unknown. This entry comes from a study of cytomegalovirus exposure and HLA in healthy donors. Amplification used 60 Vbeta primers and 13 Jbeta primers. Assay: immunoSEQ multiplex PCR; the TCRdb copy retains only in-frame clones and omits some. This sample has about 200,000 clones, with approximately 79% found just once. Study-level findings and limits: V- and J-gene trimming in TCR beta was tied to a missense DCLRE1C variant by an analysis performed later. Accurate predictions that matched the HLA-A and HLA-B alleles of most subjects were reportedly made from TCR beta sequences. The listing of 160 or so TCR beta chains classed them as cytomegalovirus-associated. A further, later analysis showed that HLA-associated TCR beta chains (compared with equally common others) were more clonally expanded.

The sequence derives from a young man in good health and CMV-seronegative. The sample consisted of PBMCs.

The chain's CDR3 is CASSLDRGGGYTF. The CDR3, as DNA: TGTGCCAGCAGCCTGGACAGGGGGGGCGGCTACACCTTC. This chain joins TRBV28 and TRBJ1-2, with 10 bases aligning to TRBD1. The trim removed 6 bases at V and 8 bases at J, leaving 6 bases unmatched. Germline V lookup: CDR1 MDHEN, CDR2 SYDVKM. The CDR3 extends over 13 amino acids.